This T cell receptor (beta chain) is from a study of T cells in women clearing cervical HPV infection. immunoSEQ multiplex PCR used an average of 1200 ng genomic DNA. The data were produced by immunoSEQ multiplex PCR, yet TCRdb's version contains in-frame clones alone and is incomplete. The specimen's table records roughly 13,000 clones. Regarding this clone: The CDR3 goes on 3 residues after the read ends, and that part is filled in from the germline J gene.

Germline V gene lookup returns CDR1 LNHDA and CDR2 SQIVND (reference sequence). The CDR3 has 14 amino acids. V is TRBV19 and J is TRBJ1-2, with D possibly matching TRBD1 (6 bases). This sequence originates from a woman aged 18 to 75 with a cervical HPV16 infection that either progressed to CIN3+ or cleared (not recorded which). The sample consisted of blood buffy coat. CDR3 region: CASSIYTRTDTYTF. The DNA read from the CDR3 is TGTGCCAGTAGTATTTACACAAGGACAGATACC.